Below, 14 T cell receptor beta chains from the same sample are listed, as sequenced in a study of blood T cell repertoires in COVID-19. Sequencing was performed with immunoSEQ multiplex PCR; in TCRdb, only in-frame clones are kept and a portion is missing. The table has around 440,000 clones, about 87% seen once. Sequenced material: peripheral blood. The source of these receptors is a woman aged 50 to 60 with COVID-19, enrolled during active disease.

The chain is built from TRBV28 and TRBJ2-5, with 8 bases matching TRBD1. V gave up 5 bases and J gave up 5 bases; unmatched junction bases: 7. The CDR3 totals 14 residues. The germline V gene encodes CDR1 MDHEN and CDR2 SYDVKM. CDR3 sequence (DNA): TGTGCCAGCAGTCCTACGACAGGGGCGGAGACCCAGTACTTC. The encoded protein is CASSPTTGAETQYF.

This chain uses TRBV3-1 (or the pseudogene TRBV3-2) with TRBJ2-1; possible D gene TRBD2, 5 bases. CDR3 length equals 13 residues. Trimming took 2 bases from V and 6 from J, leaving 8 bases between them. Germline V gives CDR1 LGHDT, CDR2 YNNKEL (reference sequence). The DNA of the CDR3 is TGTGCCAGCAGCCAACCCCGGGGCAATGAGCAGTTCTTC. It encodes CASSQPRGNEQFF.

V gene TRBV6-5 combines with J gene TRBJ1-2; TRBD1 matches 8 bases. This CDR3 comprises 15 residues. Germline trimming cut 0 bases from V and 4 bases from J; bases unmatched to any gene: 4. Germline lookup yields CDR1 MNHEY and CDR2 SVGAGI. CDR3: CASSYSQGALYGYTF. The CDR3 DNA follows: TGTGCCAGCAGTTACTCGCAGGGGGCTCTCTATGGCTACACCTTC.

This clone has only one observation. The rearrangement links TRBV7-9 to TRBJ1-2; weak D call: TRBD1 (5 bases). The germline V gene has CDR1 SEHNR and CDR2 FQNEAQ (reference sequence). Trimming shortened V by 2 bases and J by 5 bases, and 9 bases separated the two germline ends. The CDR3 runs 13 residues. The CDR3 coding sequence is TGTGCCAGCAGCTTATCTGACAGATATGGCTACACCTTC. Its protein is CASSLSDRYGYTF.

This chain uses TRBV11-2 with TRBJ2-6, with D unresolved. The germline V gene has CDR1 SGHAT and CDR2 FQNNGV. V lost 7 bases to trimming and J lost 0 bases, with 10 bases between them. The length of the CDR3 is 15 residues. Written as DNA, the CDR3 is TGTGCCAGCAAAGTCTACAGCTCTGGGGCCAACGTCCTGACTTTC. Translation gives CASKVYSSGANVLTF. The variable domain in full, completed from reference TRBV11-2 and TRBJ2-6, reads EAGVAQSPRYKIIEKRQSVAFWCNPISGHATLYWYQQILGQGPKLLIQFQNNGVVDDSQLPKDRFSAERLKGVDSTLKIQPAKLEDSAVYLCASKVYSSGANVLTFGAGSRLTVL.

This sequence joins TRBV25-1 and TRBJ1-1, with D possibly matching TRBD1 (5 bases). Germline CDR1 and CDR2: MGHDK and SYGVNS. V shed 1 base and J shed 1 base, with 10 bases lying between them. This CDR3 is 15 amino acids long. The CDR3 loop reads CASSELGGTNTEAFF. CDR3 nucleotides: TGTGCCAGCAGTGAATTAGGAGGGACGAACACTGAAGCTTTCTTT.

The chain employs TRBV14 and TRBJ1-5, with 8 nucleotides matching TRBD1. V gave up 4 bases and J gave up 4 bases; unmatched junction bases: 0. This CDR3 has 13 amino acids. Per the germline V gene, CDR1 is SGHDN and CDR2 is FVKESK. CDR3 in amino acids: CASSRTGNQPQHF. The CDR3, as DNA: TGTGCCAGCAGCCGGACAGGGAATCAGCCCCAGCATTTT.

This rearrangement joins TRBV11-3 to TRBJ2-7; unclear D gene. The CDR3 is 13 amino acids. The germline CDR1 and CDR2 sequences are SGHNT and YENEEA. V dropped 1 base and J dropped 3 bases, with 7 bases sitting between them. CDR3 in amino acids: CASSLGGHYEQYF. CDR3 bases: TGTGCCAGCAGCTTAGGCGGCCACTACGAGCAGTACTTC.

V gene TRBV10-3 combines with J gene TRBJ2-7; 10 bases map to TRBD2. The CDR3 spans 17 residues. Losses at the gene ends were 4 bases for V and 2 bases for J; bases not matched to a gene: 11. In germline, CDR1 is ENHRY, CDR2 SYGVKD. The DNA of the CDR3 is TGTGCCATCAGTGGGGCTAGCGGGGGACTAATGACCTACGAGCAGTACTTC. Protein product: CAISGASGGLMTYEQYF.

Remarks on this clone: Other DNA sequences in this specimen translate into the identical CDR3. This chain joins TRBV29-1 and TRBJ1-1; a possible D gene is TRBD1 (5 bases). CDR3 length equals 12 residues. CDR1 and CDR2 from the germline V gene are SQVTM and ANQGSEA. V lost 4 bases, J lost 1 base, and 7 bases lay in between. Here the CDR3 reads CSVGGGNTEAFF. As DNA, the CDR3 is TGCAGCGTTGGGGGGGGGAACACTGAAGCTTTCTTT.

This chain joins TRBV5-1 and TRBJ1-2, with 7 bases fitting TRBD1. The CDR3 has 14 amino acids. Germline V lookup: CDR1 SGHRS, CDR2 YFSETQ. V lost 2 bases and J lost 4; bases outside the gene matches: 5. The CDR3 DNA reads TGCGCCAGCAGCTTAAGACAGGGAGGCTATGGCTACACCTTC. It encodes CASSLRQGGYGYTF.

This clone was counted a few times. The V call is TRBV18, the J call TRBJ1-5; unclear D gene. Trimming took off 2 bases at V and 4 bases at J, with 9 bases between the two ends. CDR1 is KGHSH, CDR2 LQKENI, per germline. The CDR3 consists of 14 residues. The CDR3 here is CASSPGQINQPQHF. CDR3 DNA sequence: TGTGCCAGCTCACCAGGGCAGATTAATCAGCCCCAGCATTTT. Together with reference TRBV18 and TRBJ1-5, the CDR3 gives the full variable domain: NAGVMQNPRHLVRRRGQEARLRCSPMKGHSHVYWYRQLPEEGLKFMVYLQKENIIDESGMPKERFSAEFPKEGPSILRIQQVVRGDSAAYFCASSPGQINQPQHFGDGTRLSIL.

The chain joins TRBV6-1 to TRBJ2-7; TRBD1 is a possible D gene (6 bases). The germline V gene encodes CDR1 MNHNS and CDR2 SASEGT. V lost 2 bases to trimming and J lost 3 bases, with 11 bases between them. The CDR3 sequence is 14 residues long. Here the CDR3 DNA reads TGTGCCAGCAGTGAATTCAGGGGAATCTACGAGCAGTACTTC. Amino acids: CASSEFRGIYEQYF.

This clone is a singleton in its sample. The V and J genes are TRBV5-4 and TRBJ2-2; D gene unclear. Germline V lookup: CDR1 SGHNT, CDR2 YYREEE (reference sequence). V was pared by 1 base and J by 0 bases, with 10 bases between. The CDR3 is 16 residues long. The CDR3 coding sequence is TGTGCCAGCAGCTTGTCGGTAAATGCGAACACCGGGGAGCTGTTTTTT. Amino acid sequence: CASSLSVNANTGELFF.